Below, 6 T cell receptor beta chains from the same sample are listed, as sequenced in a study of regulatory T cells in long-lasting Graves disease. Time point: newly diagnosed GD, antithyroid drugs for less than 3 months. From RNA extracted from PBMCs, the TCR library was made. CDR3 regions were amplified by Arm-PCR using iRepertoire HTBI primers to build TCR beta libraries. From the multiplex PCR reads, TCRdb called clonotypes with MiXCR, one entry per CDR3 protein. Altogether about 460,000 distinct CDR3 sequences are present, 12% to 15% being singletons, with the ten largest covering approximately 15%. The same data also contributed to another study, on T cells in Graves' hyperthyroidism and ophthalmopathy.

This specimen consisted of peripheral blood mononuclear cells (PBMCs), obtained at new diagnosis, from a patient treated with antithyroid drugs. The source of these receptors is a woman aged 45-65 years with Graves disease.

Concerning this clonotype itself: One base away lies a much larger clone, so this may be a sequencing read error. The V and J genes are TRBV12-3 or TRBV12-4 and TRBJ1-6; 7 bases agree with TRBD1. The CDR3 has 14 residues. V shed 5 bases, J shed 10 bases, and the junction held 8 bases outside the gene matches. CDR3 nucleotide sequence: TGTGCCAGCAGTCCGGCAGGGGGATTCTCACCCCTCCACTTT. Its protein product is CASSPAGGFSPLHF.

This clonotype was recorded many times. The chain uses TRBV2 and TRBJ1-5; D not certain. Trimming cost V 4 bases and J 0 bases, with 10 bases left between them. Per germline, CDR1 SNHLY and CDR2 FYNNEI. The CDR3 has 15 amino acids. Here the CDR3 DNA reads TGTGCCAGCAGTGTGTCCGGGTATAGCAATCAGCCCCAGCATTTT. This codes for CASSVSGYSNQPQHF.

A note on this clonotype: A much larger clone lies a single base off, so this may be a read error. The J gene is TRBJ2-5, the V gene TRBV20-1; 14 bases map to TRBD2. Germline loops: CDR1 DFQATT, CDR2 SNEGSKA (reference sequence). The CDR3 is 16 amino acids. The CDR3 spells CSARTGTSGRWETQDF. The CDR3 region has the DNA TGCAGTGCTAGGACCGGGACTAGCGGGAGATGGGAGACCCAGGACTTC.

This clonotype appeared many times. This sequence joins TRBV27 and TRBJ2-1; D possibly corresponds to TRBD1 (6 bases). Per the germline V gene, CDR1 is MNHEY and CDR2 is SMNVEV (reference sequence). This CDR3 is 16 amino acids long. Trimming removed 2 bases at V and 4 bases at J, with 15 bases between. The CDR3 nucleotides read TGTGCCAGCAGTTTACCGGACAGCGACCAGTACAATGAGCAGTTCTTC. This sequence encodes CASSLPDSDQYNEQFF.

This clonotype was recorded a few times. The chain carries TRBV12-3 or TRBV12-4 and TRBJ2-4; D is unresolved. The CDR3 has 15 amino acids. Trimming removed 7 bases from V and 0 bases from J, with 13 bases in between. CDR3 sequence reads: CASTLNRLAKNIQYF. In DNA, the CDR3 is TGTGCCAGCACGTTGAACAGACTAGCCAAAAACATTCAGTACTTC.

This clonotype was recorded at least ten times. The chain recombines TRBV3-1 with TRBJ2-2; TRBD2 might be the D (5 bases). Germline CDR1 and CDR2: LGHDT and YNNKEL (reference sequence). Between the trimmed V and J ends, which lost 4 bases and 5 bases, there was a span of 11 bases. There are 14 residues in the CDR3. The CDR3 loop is CASSRETGTGELFF. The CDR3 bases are TGTGCCAGCAGCCGGGAAACGGGGACCGGGGAGCTGTTTTTT. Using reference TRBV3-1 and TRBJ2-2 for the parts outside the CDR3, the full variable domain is DTAVSQTPKYLVTQMGNDKSIKCEQNLGHDTMYWYKQDSKKFLKIMFSYNNKELIINETVPNRFSPKSPDKAHLNLHINSLELGDSAVYFCASSRETGTGELFFGEGSRLTVL.